The 13 T cell receptor beta chains in this list originate from one sample, sequenced in a study of Graves' ophthalmopathy and Graves' hyperthyroidism. Amplified material comprised TCR beta CDR3 regions derived from RNA transcripts. The workflow started with a first-round RT-PCR run with HTBI primers and then moved on to a second-round multiplex PCR. TCRdb passed the multiplex PCR reads through MiXCR, listing each CDR3 protein once. The sample lists 350,000 to 400,000 distinct CDR3 sequences; roughly 18% were seen once. The sequenced sample consisted of peripheral blood. These receptors were taken from a woman younger than 35 with Graves' ophthalmopathy.

This clonotype was picked up a small number of times. V usage is TRBV6-2 or TRBV6-3 and J usage is TRBJ2-5; 7 nucleotides match TRBD2. Germline lookup yields CDR1 MNHEY and CDR2 SVGEGT. The CDR3 length is 14 residues. Losses at the gene ends were 4 bases for V and 4 bases for J; bases not matched to a gene: 6. This CDR3 reads CASSSSGEPETQYF. The CDR3 DNA follows: TGTGCCAGCAGTTCCAGCGGGGAGCCAGAGACCCAGTACTTC.

This clonotype has a count of ten or more. The chain uses TRBV11-2 and TRBJ2-7; 9 nucleotides match TRBD1. V shed 3 bases, J shed 4 bases, and the junction held 7 bases outside the gene matches. This CDR3 is 15 amino acids long. From germline, CDR1 is SGHAT and CDR2 FQNNGV. In DNA form, the CDR3 reads TGTGCCAGCAGCTTCGTCTACGGGACAGGGTACGAGCAGTACTTC. Translated: CASSFVYGTGYEQYF.

This clonotype was recorded at least ten times. This sequence joins TRBV18 and TRBJ1-6; D is perhaps TRBD1 (6 bases). The CDR3 consists of 18 residues. Trimming removed 5 bases at V and 7 bases at J, with 24 bases between. Germline V gene sequence: CDR1 KGHSH, CDR2 LQKENI. For the CDR3, the DNA is TGTGCCAGCTCATCAGTGGACAGTGGCGAAGGAGCGAATTCACCCCTCCACTTT. Its protein product is CASSSVDSGEGANSPLHF.

This clonotype was seen many times. V gene TRBV2 combines with J gene TRBJ1-5, with a weak D call TRBD1 (5 bases). V was shortened by 8 bases and J by 6 bases, with 17 bases between the two germline ends. The germline V gene has CDR1 SNHLY and CDR2 FYNNEI. The CDR3 has 14 amino acids. CDR3 bases: TGTGCCAGCGGAACAGGCAGGAGGGGTCAGCCCCAGCATTTT. Its translation is CASGTGRRGQPQHF. The whole variable domain, filled in from reference TRBV2 and TRBJ1-5, reads EPEVTQTPSHQVTQMGQEVILRCVPISNHLYFYWYRQILGQKVEFLVSFYNNEISEKSEIFDDQFSVERPDGSNFTLKIRSTKLEDSAMYFCASGTGRRGQPQHFGDGTRLSIL.

This clonotype was detected ten times or more. This chain uses TRBV7-8 with TRBJ1-5, with 8 bases that match TRBD1. The CDR3 is 15 amino acids. With 0 bases clipped from V and 9 bases from J, the junction kept 7 bases outside the gene matches. Germline V gene lookup returns CDR1 SGHVS and CDR2 FQNEAQ. CDR3: CASSLAGQVAGPQHF. In DNA form, the CDR3 reads TGTGCCAGCAGCTTAGCGGGACAGGTCGCCGGGCCCCAGCATTTT.

This clonotype was seen many times. The chain employs TRBV28 and TRBJ1-5, with D hard to call. V lost 3 bases to trimming and J lost 0 bases, with 9 bases between them. The germline V gene encodes CDR1 MDHEN and CDR2 SYDVKM. The CDR3 consists of 15 residues. This CDR3 is CASSLEAISNQPQHF. The CDR3 nucleotides are TGTGCCAGCAGTTTGGAGGCTATTAGCAATCAGCCCCAGCATTTT.

At least ten counts were recorded for this clonotype. The V and J genes are TRBV18 and TRBJ1-6; no firm D call. Germline lookup yields CDR1 KGHSH and CDR2 LQKENI. The CDR3 runs to 14 residues. The V gene lost 4 bases and the J gene lost 6 bases, with 10 bases spanning the gap. In DNA form, the CDR3 reads TGTGCCAGCTCACGACCGGGCCTTAATTCACCCCTCCACTTT. This gives the protein CASSRPGLNSPLHF. The variable domain in full, with the rest retrieved from reference TRBV18 and TRBJ1-6, is NAGVMQNPRHLVRRRGQEARLRCSPMKGHSHVYWYRQLPEEGLKFMVYLQKENIIDESGMPKERFSAEFPKEGPSILRIQQVVRGDSAAYFCASSRPGLNSPLHFGNGTRLTVT.

In this sample, this clonotype turned up many times. The rearrangement uses TRBV5-8 and TRBJ1-1; possible D gene TRBD1, 5 bases. This CDR3 has 10 residues. Trimming removed 0 bases at V and 11 bases at J, with 5 bases between. CDR1 SGHTS and CDR2 YDEGEE come from the germline V gene. The CDR3 sequence: CASSLEGAFF. The CDR3 DNA reads TGTGCCAGCAGCTTGGAGGGGGCTTTCTTT.

This clonotype was seen more than once but under ten times. This rearrangement joins TRBV11-2 to TRBJ2-5; 7 bases align to TRBD1. The V gene's germline CDR1 is SGHAT and CDR2 FQNNGV. Trimming took 4 bases from V and 2 from J; bases not matched to a gene: 19. The CDR3 is 19 amino acids. CDR3 loop: CASSSVNLYARDRQETQYF. The CDR3 DNA reads TGTGCCAGCAGCTCCGTAAACCTTTATGCCCGGGACAGACAAGAGACCCAGTACTTC.

The chain couples TRBV7-6 to TRBJ2-5; possibly TRBD2 for D (6 bases). V lost 1 base to trimming and J lost 1 base, with 13 bases between them. CDR3 length equals 16 residues. The germline V gene has CDR1 SGHVS and CDR2 FNYEAQ. The CDR3 bases are TGTGCCAGCAGCTTAGGTAGTTTTAGCGGCCAAGAGACCCAGTACTTC. It codes for CASSLGSFSGQETQYF.

This clonotype was observed at least ten times. Here the CDR3 DNA reads TGTGCCAGCACCTTGGGGGGCAGGTCACCCCTCCACTTT. Translating gives CASTLGGRSPLHF. The chain has TRBV28 and TRBJ1-6; D possibly corresponds to TRBD1 (6 bases). The CDR3 runs to 13 residues. V gave up 7 bases and J gave up 10 bases, with 14 bases separating them. The V gene's germline CDR1 is MDHEN and CDR2 SYDVKM.

The CDR3 DNA is TGTGCCTGGGACCGGGGGACAACTGAAGCTTTCTTT. This sequence encodes CAWDRGTTEAFF. The rearrangement links TRBV30 to TRBJ1-1; tentative D call: TRBD1 (6 bases). V was pared by 5 bases and J by 5 bases, with 12 bases between. This CDR3 has 12 amino acids. Germline V lookup: CDR1 GTSNPN, CDR2 SVGIG (reference sequence).

This clonotype was observed many times. The rearrangement links TRBV6-2 or TRBV6-3 to TRBJ1-6, with a possible D match to TRBD1 (5 bases). The germline CDR1 and CDR2 sequences are MNHEY and SVGEGT. CDR3 size: 12 residues. With 6 bases removed from V and 9 bases from J, the gap between germline ends came to 9 bases. The CDR3 nucleotides are TGTGCCAGCAGCTCGGGACTTTCACCCCTCCACTTT. It specifies CASSSGLSPLHF.